This TCR beta chain was sequenced for a study of blood T cells in healthy people across ages. Primed by a sample-barcoded 5' primer and a J-beta primer mix, a second PCR proceeded for about 7 to 11 cycles. All cDNA molecules were each tagged by a template-switch adaptor with 12 random nucleotides. TCRdb itself ran the 5' RACE reads through MiXCR, one entry per CDR3 protein. The sample records about 620,000 distinct CDR3 sequences, around 52% being singletons. Concerning this clonotype: This may be a read error, as it is one base from a much larger clone.

This CDR3 contains 17 residues. Germline values: CDR1 SGHVS, CDR2 FQNEAQ. The ends lost 5 bases at V and 11 bases at J; junction bases unmatched: 17. This receptor was identified in a woman of 80 years or more in good health. Sample: blood. V usage is TRBV7-8 and J usage is TRBJ2-5, with 13 nucleotides matching TRBD2. The CDR3: CASSLGGTSGNYNEQYF. CDR3 DNA: TGTGCCAGCAGCCTGGGAGGGACTAGCGGGAACTACAATGAGCAGTACTTC.